This passage covers 14 T cell receptor beta chains from one sample sequenced in a study of T cells after yellow fever vaccination. TCRdb itself ran the 5' RACE reads through MiXCR, one entry per CDR3 protein. The data hold 300,000 or so distinct CDR3 sequences, with around 6.8% observed a single time. The sequencing used PBMCs, collected approximately 40 days after the first yellow fever vaccination. All receptors come from a man aged 18 to 30 who received the YFV17D yellow fever vaccine.

Only a few counts were recorded for this clonotype. This rearrangement joins TRBV5-1 to TRBJ2-1, with 9 bases that match TRBD1. The CDR3 runs to 15 residues. CDR1 SGHRS and CDR2 YFSETQ come from the germline V gene. V shed 2 bases, J shed 7 bases, and the junction held 7 bases outside the gene matches. CDR3 loop: CASSLQGALQNEQFF. For the CDR3, the DNA is TGCGCCAGCAGCTTACAGGGGGCGCTTCAGAATGAGCAGTTCTTC.

This clonotype showed up many times. J is TRBJ2-3 and V is TRBV20-1, with a weak D call TRBD1 (5 bases). The germline V gene encodes CDR1 DFQATT and CDR2 SNEGSKA (reference sequence). Trimming stripped 6 bases from V and 2 bases from J, with 15 bases between. CDR3 length equals 14 residues. The CDR3 DNA is TGCAGTGCGGCGGATAGGGGATCCACAGATACGCAGTATTTT. Its protein is CSAADRGSTDTQYF.

Many counts were recorded for this clonotype. The chain carries TRBV9 and TRBJ2-3; no reliable D call. Germline V lookup: CDR1 SGDLS, CDR2 YYNGEE. Trimming removed 2 bases at V and 2 bases at J, with 6 bases between. The CDR3 sequence is 13 residues long. CDR3 region: CASSVLNTDTQYF. In DNA form, the CDR3 reads TGTGCCAGCAGCGTCCTAAACACAGATACGCAGTATTTT.

The table lists this clonotype with a few counts. The chain links TRBV5-1 to TRBJ1-1; perhaps TRBD1 as D (5 bases). Trimming stripped 3 bases from V and 1 base from J, with 13 bases between. CDR1 is SGHRS and CDR2 is YFSETQ in the germline V gene. The CDR3 is 15 amino acids. CDR3 sequence: CASSSPGRRNTEAFF. For the CDR3, the DNA is TGCGCCAGCAGCTCCCCGGGACGGAGGAACACTGAAGCTTTCTTT.

This clonotype showed up just a few times. The gene calls are TRBV12-5 and TRBJ1-3; D is undetermined. Trimming took 3 bases from V and 0 from J, leaving 21 bases between them. The CDR3 sequence is 19 residues long. Per germline, CDR1 LGHNT and CDR2 FRNRAP. CDR3 sequence reads: CASGFLLPSEYPSGNTIYF. The CDR3 DNA follows: TGTGCTAGTGGTTTCCTCTTGCCCAGCGAATACCCCTCTGGAAACACCATATATTTT.

In this sample, this clonotype turned up many times. CDR3 sequence reads: CASSQESLGNYGYTF. The CDR3 DNA reads TGCGCCAGCAGCCAAGAGTCGCTGGGTAACTATGGCTACACCTTC. V is TRBV4-3 and J is TRBJ1-2; the D is unclear. The CDR3 covers 15 residues. Germline V gene sequence: CDR1 LGHNA, CDR2 YSLEER. The ends were cut back, 0 bases at V and 1 base at J, with 9 bases in the middle.

The CDR3 bases are TGCGCCAGCAGCTCCGCAGTGGGGATGAGCTATGGCTACACCTTC. It encodes CASSSAVGMSYGYTF. The chain recombines TRBV5-1 with TRBJ1-2; D call uncertain. Trimming left V 3 bases short and J 4 bases short, with 16 bases between. The length of the CDR3 is 15 residues. Germline CDR1 and CDR2: SGHRS and YFSETQ. The full variable domain, completed using reference TRBV5-1 and TRBJ1-2, is KAGVTQTPRYLIKTRGQQVTLSCSPISGHRSVSWYQQTPGQGLQFLFEYFSETQRNKGNFPGRFSGRQFSNSRSEMNVSTLELGDSALYLCASSSAVGMSYGYTFGSGTRLTVV.

This clonotype has at least ten counts. The chain has TRBV7-2 and TRBJ1-4; D gene ambiguous. Deletions cut 6 bases from V and 8 bases from J, with 16 bases between. The CDR3 is 14 amino acids. In germline, CDR1 is SGHTA, CDR2 FQGNSA. CDR3 residues: CASRPREGQEKLFF. CDR3 DNA: TGTGCCAGCAGACCTAGAGAAGGGCAGGAAAAACTGTTTTTT.

In nucleotides, the CDR3 is TGTGCCAGCAACCCGGACAGGGTCACCGGGGAGCTGTTTTTT. Translating gives CASNPDRVTGELFF. The chain links TRBV7-9 to TRBJ2-2; 8 bases align to TRBD1. J gave up 4 bases and V 7 bases, and 5 bases lay outside the gene matches. CDR1 SEHNR and CDR2 FQNEAQ come from the germline V gene (reference sequence). The CDR3 extends over 14 amino acids.

This clonotype has only a few counts. V usage is TRBV7-2 and J usage is TRBJ1-3; perhaps TRBD1 as D (5 bases). The CDR3 length is 15 residues. V was pared by 5 bases and J by 2 bases, with 13 bases between. Germline CDR1 reads SGHTA; CDR2 reads FQGNSA. The CDR3 DNA reads TGTGCCAGCAGCCCCCAGGAAGGGGCTGGAAACACCATATATTTT. This translates into CASSPQEGAGNTIYF.

The CDR3 DNA follows: TGTGCCAGCAGCGTAGGATTCTCCTATAATTCACCCCTCCACTTT. Its protein is CASSVGFSYNSPLHF. The J gene is TRBJ1-6, the V gene TRBV9; D gene unclear. CDR3 length: 15 amino acids. V was clipped by 0 bases and J by 0 bases, with 4 bases between them. Germline CDR1 is SGDLS and CDR2 is YYNGEE. Drawing the rest from reference TRBV9 and TRBJ1-6, the complete variable domain is DSGVTQTPKHLITATGQRVTLRCSPRSGDLSVYWYQQSLDQGLQFLIQYYNGEERAKGNILERFSAQQFPDLHSELNLSSLELGDSALYFCASSVGFSYNSPLHFGNGTRLTVT.

This clonotype was counted a few times. The CDR3 loop reads CSASQRGNSTDTQYF. The CDR3 DNA follows: TGCAGTGCTAGTCAGCGGGGAAATAGCACAGATACGCAGTATTTT. The chain recombines TRBV20-1 with TRBJ2-3; the match to TRBD2 covers 7 bases. CDR3 length: 15 amino acids. Trimming took 3 bases from V and 0 from J; bases not matched to a gene: 6. The V gene's germline CDR1 is DFQATT and CDR2 SNEGSKA (reference sequence).

This clonotype was found many times. J is TRBJ2-7 and V is TRBV18; TRBD2 matches 15 bases. Trimming at V came to 2 bases and at J to 5 bases, leaving 4 bases not matched to a gene. This CDR3 is 16 amino acids long. CDR1 is KGHSH and CDR2 is LQKENI in the germline V gene. CDR3 residues: CASSPWTSGGADEQYF. The CDR3 DNA follows: TGTGCCAGCTCACCATGGACTAGCGGGGGGGCTGACGAGCAGTACTTC.

The sample holds many counts of this clonotype. CDR3 sequence reads: CASSPPGTPREQFF. CDR3 coding DNA: TGTGCCAGCTCACCTCCCGGGACCCCCCGTGAGCAGTTCTTC. The chain combines TRBV18 with TRBJ2-1; tentatively, D is TRBD1 or TRBD2 (5 bases each). CDR3 length: 14 residues. The V end lost 3 bases, the J end lost 9 bases, and 15 bases lay between the germline ends. The germline gives CDR1 KGHSH, CDR2 LQKENI. The full variable domain, in which reference TRBV18 and TRBJ2-1 provide the parts outside the CDR3, is NAGVMQNPRHLVRRRGQEARLRCSPMKGHSHVYWYRQLPEEGLKFMVYLQKENIIDESGMPKERFSAEFPKEGPSILRIQQVVRGDSAAYFCASSPPGTPREQFFGPGTRLTVL.